This T cell receptor beta chain was documented in a study of T cells in Graves' hyperthyroidism and ophthalmopathy. Findings and caveats of the study: Blood also held most thyroid clonotypes expanded beyond 0.001. By a 13 V-J model, ophthalmopathy was set apart from stable hyperthyroidism.

The CDR3 consists of 18 residues. Trimming cost V 4 bases and J 0 bases; bases outside gene matches: 9. In germline, CDR1 is LNHNV, CDR2 YYDKDF (reference sequence). In regard to this clonotype: Its cognate antigen is unknown.

Graves' hyperthyroidism without ophthalmopathy progression within 18 months was termed stable. Thyroid ultrasound, orbital computed tomography, clinical symptoms, and serum thyroxine and TRAb underpinned diagnoses. RNA transcripts provided the source from which TCR beta CDR3 regions were amplified. Carried out on the TCR CDR3, a first-round RT-PCR used the HTBI primer set. MiXCR, applied by TCRdb to the multiplex PCR reads, yields one record per CDR3 protein. Here the sample spans about 560,000 distinct CDR3 sequences, roughly 46% being singletons. The clonotype was recovered from a woman aged 18-29 years with Graves' hyperthyroidism. V and J are TRBV15 and TRBJ1-5; 10 bases line up with TRBD1. What was sequenced was peripheral blood or thyroid tissue (not recorded which). DNA for the CDR3: TGTGCCACCAGCACCCCGGGGGGGACAGGGGATAGCAATCAGCCCCAGCATTTT. It is translated as CATSTPGGTGDSNQPQHF. The whole variable domain, remainder taken from reference TRBV15 and TRBJ1-5, is DAMVIQNPRYQVTQFGKPVTLSCSQTLNHNVMYWYQQKSSQAPKLLFHYYDKDFNNEADTPDNFQSRRPNTSFCFLDIRSPGLGDTAMYLCATSTPGGTGDSNQPQHFGDGTRLSIL.